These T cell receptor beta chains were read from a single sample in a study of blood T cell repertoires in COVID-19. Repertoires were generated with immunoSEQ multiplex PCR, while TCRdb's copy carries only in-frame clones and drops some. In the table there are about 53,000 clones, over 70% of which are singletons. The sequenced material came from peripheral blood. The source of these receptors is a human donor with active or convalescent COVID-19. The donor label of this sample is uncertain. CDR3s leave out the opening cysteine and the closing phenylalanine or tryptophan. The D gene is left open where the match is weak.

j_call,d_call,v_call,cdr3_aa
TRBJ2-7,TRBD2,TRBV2,ASSPRTSGYEQY
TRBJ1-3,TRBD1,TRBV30,AWITGGSGNTIY
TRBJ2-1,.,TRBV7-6,ASSSTASSYNEQF
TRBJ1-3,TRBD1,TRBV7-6,ASSLGQGSSGNTIY
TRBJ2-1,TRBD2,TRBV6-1,ASSEGLANNEQF
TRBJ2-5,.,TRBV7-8,ASSLGRTGGETQY
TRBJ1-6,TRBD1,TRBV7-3,ASTRDRGNSPLH
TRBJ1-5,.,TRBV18,ASSLNRDQPQH
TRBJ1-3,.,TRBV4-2,ASSQDRGSGNTIY
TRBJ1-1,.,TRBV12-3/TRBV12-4,ASSPFAEAF
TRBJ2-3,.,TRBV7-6,ASSLGGTPTDTQY
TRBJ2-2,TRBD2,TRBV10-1,ASSDDKLADGELF
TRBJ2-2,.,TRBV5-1,ASSLAGGTGELF
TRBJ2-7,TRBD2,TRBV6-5,ASRGLGPGGEQY
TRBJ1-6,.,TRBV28,ASESPQGSKHSPLH
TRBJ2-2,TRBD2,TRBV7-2,ASSSRTSGWGGELF
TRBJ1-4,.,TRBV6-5,ASTWGPNEKLF
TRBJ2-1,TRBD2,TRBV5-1,ASSLLAGGNNEQF
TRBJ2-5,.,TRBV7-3,ASSRSGNAQETQY
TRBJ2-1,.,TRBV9,ASGGPTFREQF
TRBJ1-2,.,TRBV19,ASSRPGEDRRLDGYT
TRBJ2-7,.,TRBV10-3,ATSGSRYEQY
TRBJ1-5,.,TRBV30,AWRGQGNNQPQH
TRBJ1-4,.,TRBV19,ASSSRIEKLF
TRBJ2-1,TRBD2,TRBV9,ASSAVAGPTYNEQF
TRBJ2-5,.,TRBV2,ASSVRETQY
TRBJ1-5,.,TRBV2,ASSPDNNQPQH
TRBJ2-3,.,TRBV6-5,ASTPGGTDTQY
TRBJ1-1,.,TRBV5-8,ASSFLSSLSREAF
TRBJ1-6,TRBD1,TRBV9,ASSGQGNYNSPLH
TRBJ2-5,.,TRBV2,ASTARVPGETQY
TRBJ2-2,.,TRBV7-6,ASIGSDYHTGELF
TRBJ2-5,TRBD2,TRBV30,AWMIAGGGETQY
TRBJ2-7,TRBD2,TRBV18,ASSPGAGENYEQY
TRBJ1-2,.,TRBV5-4,ASSVDTYRSDYGYT
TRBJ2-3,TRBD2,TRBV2,ASSPTGAGVRDTQY
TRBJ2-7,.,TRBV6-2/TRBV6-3,ASSRGIGLYEQY
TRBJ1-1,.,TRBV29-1,SVADRNTEAF
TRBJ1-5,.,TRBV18,ASSPGRDNQPQH
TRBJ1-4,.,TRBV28,ASSLGALEKLF
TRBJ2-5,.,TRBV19,ASSRSWLGGETQY